This record concerns one TCR beta chain sequence. From germline, CDR1 is MDHEN and CDR2 SYDVKM. The V end was cut by 5 bases, the J end by 9 bases, with 17 bases between. The CDR3 covers 15 residues. This sample was included in a study of blood T cell repertoires in COVID-19. About the research overall: Sample material is recorded as cDNA or gDNA derived from T cells, B-cell-depleted T cells, or PBMCs.

Either two negative PCRs, clearance, or symptom resolution qualified Cohort 3 donors as recovered. In the source study's methods: Estimates of nucleated cell counts were drawn from the amplification of reference gene primers. Clones were read by immunoSEQ multiplex PCR, and TCRdb kept only the in-frame ones, dropping some. The D gene and trimming were derived from the DNA, and the V and J assignments and clone size from that table. The sample yields under 300,000 clones, roughly 86% seen once. This chain joins TRBV28 and TRBJ1-6; D is possibly TRBD1 (5 bases). Sequences were obtained from PBMCs or T cells enriched from blood (not recorded which). The sequence was obtained from a woman in her twenties or thirties who had recovered from COVID-19. The CDR3 DNA is TGTGCCAGCAGTGACAGACAGTCTGCATCTTCACCCCTCCACTTT. Translating gives CASSDRQSASSPLHF.